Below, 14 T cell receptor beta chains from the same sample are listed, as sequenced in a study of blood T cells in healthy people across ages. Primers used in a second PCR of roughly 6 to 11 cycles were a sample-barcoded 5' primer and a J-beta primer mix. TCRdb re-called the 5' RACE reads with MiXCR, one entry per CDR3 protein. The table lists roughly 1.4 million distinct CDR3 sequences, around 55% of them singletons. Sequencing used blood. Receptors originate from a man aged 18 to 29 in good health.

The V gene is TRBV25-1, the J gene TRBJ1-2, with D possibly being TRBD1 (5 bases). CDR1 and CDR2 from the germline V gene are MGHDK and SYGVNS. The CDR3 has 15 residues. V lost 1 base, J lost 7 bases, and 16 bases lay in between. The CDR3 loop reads CASSEWVGREAGYTF. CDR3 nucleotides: TGTGCCAGCAGTGAATGGGTCGGCAGGGAGGCTGGCTACACCTTC.

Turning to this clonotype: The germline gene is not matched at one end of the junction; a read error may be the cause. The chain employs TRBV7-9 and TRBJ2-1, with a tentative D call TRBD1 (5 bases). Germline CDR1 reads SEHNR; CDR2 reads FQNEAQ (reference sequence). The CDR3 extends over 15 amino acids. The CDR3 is CASIPLDKAYNEQFF. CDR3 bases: TGTGCCAGCATCCCCTTGGACAAAGCATACAACGAGCAGTTCTTC.

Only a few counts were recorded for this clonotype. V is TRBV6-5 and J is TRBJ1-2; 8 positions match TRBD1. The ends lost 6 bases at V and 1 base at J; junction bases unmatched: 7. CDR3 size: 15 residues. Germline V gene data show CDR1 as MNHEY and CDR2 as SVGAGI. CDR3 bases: TGTGCCAGCAGCGTACGGACAGGGCATAACTATGGCTACACCTTC. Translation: CASSVRTGHNYGYTF.

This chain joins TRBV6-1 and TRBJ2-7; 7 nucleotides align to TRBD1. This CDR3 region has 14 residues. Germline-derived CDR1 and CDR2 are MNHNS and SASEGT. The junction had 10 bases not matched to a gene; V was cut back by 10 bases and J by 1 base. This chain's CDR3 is CATQPGQLSYEQYF. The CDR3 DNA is TGTGCCACCCAACCGGGACAGCTATCCTACGAGCAGTACTTC.

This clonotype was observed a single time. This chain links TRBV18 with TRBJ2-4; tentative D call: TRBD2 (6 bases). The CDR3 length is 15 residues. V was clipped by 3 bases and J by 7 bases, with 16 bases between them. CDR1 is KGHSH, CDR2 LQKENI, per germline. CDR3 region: CASSPTGLPGNIQYF. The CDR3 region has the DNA TGTGCCAGCTCACCGACGGGACTCCCGGGGAACATTCAGTACTTC.

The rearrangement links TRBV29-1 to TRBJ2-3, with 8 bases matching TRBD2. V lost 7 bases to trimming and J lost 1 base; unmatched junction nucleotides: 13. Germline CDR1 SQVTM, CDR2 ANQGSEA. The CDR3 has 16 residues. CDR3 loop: CSAPTRRAGGTDTQYF. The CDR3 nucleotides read TGCAGCGCCCCGACCAGGCGAGCGGGAGGCACAGATACGCAGTATTTT.

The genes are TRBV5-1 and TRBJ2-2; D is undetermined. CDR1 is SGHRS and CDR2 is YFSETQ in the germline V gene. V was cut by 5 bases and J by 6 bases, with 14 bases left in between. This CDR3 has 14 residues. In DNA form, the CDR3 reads TGCGCCAGCAGTCCTGGGCAGCTCGCCGGGGAGCTGTTTTTT. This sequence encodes CASSPGQLAGELFF.

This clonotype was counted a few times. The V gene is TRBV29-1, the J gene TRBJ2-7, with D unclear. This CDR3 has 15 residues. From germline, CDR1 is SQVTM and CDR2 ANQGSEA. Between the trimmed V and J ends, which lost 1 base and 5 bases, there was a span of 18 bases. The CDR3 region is CSVEGPYGSLDEQYF. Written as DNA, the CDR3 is TGCAGCGTTGAAGGACCGTATGGAAGTCTGGACGAGCAGTACTTC.

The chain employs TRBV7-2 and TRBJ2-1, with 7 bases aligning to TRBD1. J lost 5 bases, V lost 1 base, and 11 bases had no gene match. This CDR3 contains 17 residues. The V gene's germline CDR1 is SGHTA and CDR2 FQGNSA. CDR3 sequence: CASSLEYADRVDNEQFF. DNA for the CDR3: TGTGCCAGCAGCTTAGAATATGCTGACAGGGTGGACAATGAGCAGTTCTTC.

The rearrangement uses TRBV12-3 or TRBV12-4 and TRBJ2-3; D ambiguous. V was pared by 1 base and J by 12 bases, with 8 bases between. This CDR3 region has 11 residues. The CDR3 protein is CASSLEVAQYF. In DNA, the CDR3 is TGTGCCAGCAGTTTAGAGGTTGCCCAGTATTTT.

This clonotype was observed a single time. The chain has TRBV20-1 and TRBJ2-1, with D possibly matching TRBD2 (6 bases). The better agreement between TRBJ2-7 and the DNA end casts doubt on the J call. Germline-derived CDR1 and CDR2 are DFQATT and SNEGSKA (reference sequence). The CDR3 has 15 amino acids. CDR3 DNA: TGCAGTGCTAGTCTTGGGACTTTCGGTGCTTACGAGCAGTACTTC. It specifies CSASLGTFGAYEQYF.

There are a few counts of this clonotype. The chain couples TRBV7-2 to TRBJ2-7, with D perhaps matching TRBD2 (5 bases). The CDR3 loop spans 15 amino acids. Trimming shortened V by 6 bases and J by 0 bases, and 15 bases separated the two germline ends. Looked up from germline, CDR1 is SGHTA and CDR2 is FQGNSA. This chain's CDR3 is CASRSNGVSSYEQYF. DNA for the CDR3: TGTGCCAGCAGATCAAACGGGGTCAGCTCCTACGAGCAGTACTTC.

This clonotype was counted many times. CDR3 protein: CASSITARGSYEQYF. The CDR3 region has the DNA TGTGCCAGCAGTATTACGGCCAGGGGATCCTACGAGCAGTACTTC. V gene TRBV11-2 combines with J gene TRBJ2-7, with D possibly being TRBD1 (6 bases). Germline V gene sequence: CDR1 SGHAT, CDR2 FQNNGV. Trimming pared 6 bases from V and 1 base from J, leaving 16 bases between. The CDR3 spans 15 residues.

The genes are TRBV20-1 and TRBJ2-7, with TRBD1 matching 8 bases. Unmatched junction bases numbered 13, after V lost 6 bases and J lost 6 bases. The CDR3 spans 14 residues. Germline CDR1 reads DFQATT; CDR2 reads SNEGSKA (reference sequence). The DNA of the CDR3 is TGCAGTGCCGTGCGTGGACAGGGAGACGGCGAGCAGTACTTC. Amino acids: CSAVRGQGDGEQYF.